This entry concerns a single TCR beta chain. The table lists this clonotype with many counts. This clone's antigen is unknown. No base-level quality is on record; no much larger clone is a single base apart. This entry is derived from a study of CD8 T cells in ankylosing spondylitis (TCRdb year 2017). In terms of the full investigation: To find TCR variants linked to disease, the study profiled T cell receptor beta repertoires in ankylosing spondylitis patients and healthy donors. The whole study cohort included 108 healthy donors and about two dozen ankylosing spondylitis patients. Peripheral blood was sampled, and synovial fluid was also collected from ankylosing spondylitis patients. What the study reported, not specific to this receptor: According to the report, matched synovial fluid samples from ankylosing spondylitis patients were significantly enriched for the disease-linked clones. Blood from ankylosing spondylitis patients appeared to be characterized by a TCR beta motif composed of roughly 8 highly homologous amino acid variants. Some motif variants had previously been reported in the synovial fluid and blood of reactive arthritis patients, which suggests shared mechanisms of disease initiation. The disease-linked clones had a CD8+ phenotype and were found at relatively low frequencies in peripheral blood.

For sequencing, an Illumina HiSeq 2500 was employed. TCR beta libraries were prepared by quantitative 5'-RACE with molecular barcodes. The published analysis was carried out like this. Disease-linked TCR variants were identified with a new computational method built on a probabilistic model of VDJ rearrangement. TCRdb's own reprocessing of the public reads used fastp at Q25 and MiXCR and kept productive beta chains. Every distinct CDR3 protein forms one entry, paired with its most common genes and DNA. The V and J calls and clone size come from TCRdb's table, not from the authors' own analysis. The sample table lists about 35,000 distinct CDR3 sequences, approximately 3% of them with a count of one. 2.5% to 3% of the sample is in the top ten clones. This clonotype was obtained from a male donor with ankylosing spondylitis or in good health (not recorded which). The sequencing sample was made of blood, either unsorted or a sorted T cell fraction (not recorded which).

The CDR3 in this case is CASSVGGGSNTGELFF. The DNA is TGTGCCAGCAGCGTAGGTGGCGGGAGTAACACCGGGGAGCTGTTTTTT. The chain is assembled from TRBV9 and TRBJ2-2, with 7 bases aligning to TRBD2. From cysteine to phenylalanine, the CDR3 is 16 amino acids long. Left in the record is the CDR3 DNA by itself, 48 bases read in frame from the first base. At the junction V is shortened by 0 bases and J by 2 bases; bases outside the gene matches: 4. The germline V gene yields SGDLS for CDR1 and YYNGEE for CDR2.